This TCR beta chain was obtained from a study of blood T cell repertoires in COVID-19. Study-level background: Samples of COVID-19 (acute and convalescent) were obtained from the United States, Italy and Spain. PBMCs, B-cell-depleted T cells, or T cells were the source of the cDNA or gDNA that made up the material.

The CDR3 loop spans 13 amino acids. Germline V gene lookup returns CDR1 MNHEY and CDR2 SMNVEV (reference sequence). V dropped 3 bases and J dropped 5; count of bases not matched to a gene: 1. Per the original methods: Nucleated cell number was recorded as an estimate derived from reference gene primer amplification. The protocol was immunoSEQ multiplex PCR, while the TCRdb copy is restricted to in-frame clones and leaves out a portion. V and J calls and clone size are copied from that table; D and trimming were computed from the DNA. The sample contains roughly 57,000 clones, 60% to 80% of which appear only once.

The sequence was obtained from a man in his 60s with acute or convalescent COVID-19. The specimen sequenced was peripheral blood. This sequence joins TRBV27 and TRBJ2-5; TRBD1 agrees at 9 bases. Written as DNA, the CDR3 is TGTGCCAGCAGTTTTGGACAGGGGGAGACCCAGTACTTC. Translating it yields CASSFGQGETQYF.